This paragraph covers one TCR beta chain sequence. The sample comes from a study of blood T cell repertoires in COVID-19. Study details: Both acute and convalescent COVID-19 samples were obtained from the United States, Italy and Spain. PBMCs, B-cell-depleted T cells, or T cells provided the cDNA or gDNA that made up the material.

As originally analysed: Reference gene primer amplification yielded estimated nucleated cell counts. Some clones are missing from TCRdb's copy, which holds only in-frame ones; the method was immunoSEQ multiplex PCR. V and J calls and clone size are given by that table; D and trimming were obtained from the DNA. The sample shows about 82,000 clones, around four fifths of them seen only once. Germline loops: CDR1 SEHNR, CDR2 FQNEAQ (reference sequence). The V segment lost 5 bases and the J segment 4 bases; nucleotides outside the gene matches: 12. The CDR3 length is 16 residues. Enrollment of patients from Seattle took place during active infection, with longitudinal follow-up.

Sequenced material: peripheral blood. The chain employs TRBV7-9 and TRBJ1-1; 8 bases align to TRBD1. The receptor comes from a man in his 60s with COVID-19, enrolled during active disease. CDR3 in amino acids: CASSQLTGAVGTEAFF. CDR3 nucleotides: TGTGCCAGCAGCCAATTGACAGGGGCAGTCGGCACTGAAGCTTTCTTT.